Following are 7 T cell receptor beta chains from one sample sequenced in a study of shared clonotypes between healthy human individuals. In the naive CD8 group, cells lacked CD45RO and were positively selected for CCR7, so terminally differentiated effector memory CD45RA+ cells were left out. Some clones are missing from TCRdb's copy, which holds only in-frame ones; the method was immunoSEQ multiplex PCR. The repertoire has hundreds of thousands of clones, about 96% of them found once; the top ten carry about 0.25%. Material: naive CD8+ T cells sorted from blood. Receptors originate from a man aged 30 to 39 in good health.

The genes are TRBV11-2 and TRBJ2-1, with TRBD1 as a possible D gene (6 bases). V lost 5 bases and J 6 bases, leaving 17 bases between the germline ends. Per germline, CDR1 SGHAT and CDR2 FQNNGV. The CDR3 length is 15 residues. CDR3 nucleotides: TGTGCCAGCAGCATAATTACAGGGTACGGCAATGAGCAGTTCTTC. Protein product: CASSIITGYGNEQFF.

The V and J genes are TRBV13 and TRBJ2-3; 9 bases align to TRBD2. Germline V gives CDR1 PRHDT, CDR2 FYEKMQ (reference sequence). J was trimmed by 3 bases and V by 2 bases; bases with no gene match: 9. There are 17 residues in the CDR3. CDR3 amino acids: CASSLSSSGKRTDTQYF. Here the CDR3 DNA reads TGTGCCAGCAGCTTAAGCTCTAGCGGGAAGAGGACAGATACGCAGTATTTT.

V gene TRBV7-9 combines with J gene TRBJ2-1; TRBD2 agrees at 7 bases. Germline V gene sequence: CDR1 SEHNR, CDR2 FQNEAQ (reference sequence). The CDR3 consists of 15 residues. Unmatched junction bases numbered 8, after V lost 2 bases and J lost 7 bases. The DNA for the CDR3 is TGTGCCAGCAGCTTACCCGCGGGAGAGGTTAATGAGCAGTTCTTC. Translated, it gives CASSLPAGEVNEQFF. Supplemented by reference TRBV7-9 and TRBJ2-1, the full variable domain reads DTGVSQNPRHKITKRGQNVTFRCDPISEHNRLYWYRQTLGQGPEFLTYFQNEAQLEKSRLLSDRFSAERPKGSFSTLEIQRTEQGDSAMYLCASSLPAGEVNEQFFGPGTRLTVL.

The chain combines TRBV5-1 with TRBJ1-2; 8 bases are a match to TRBD1. This CDR3 region has 13 residues. The V gene end was trimmed by 5 bases and the J gene end by 6 bases; junction bases not matched to a gene: 6. Germline V gene sequence: CDR1 SGHRS, CDR2 YFSETQ. The CDR3 sequence: CASSLDRGDGYTF. CDR3 sequence (DNA): TGCGCCAGCAGTTTAGACAGGGGTGATGGCTACACCTTC.

The CDR3 nucleotides are TGTGCTAGTGGAACCTGGCGGGGCGGAGCCTACGAGCAGTACTTC. The encoded protein is CASGTWRGGAYEQYF. The V gene is TRBV12-5, the J gene TRBJ2-7; possibly TRBD2 for D (6 bases). Per the germline V gene, CDR1 is LGHNT and CDR2 is FRNRAP. The V end was cut by 6 bases, the J end by 2 bases, with 17 bases between. The CDR3 consists of 15 residues.

In the case of this clone: Within the sample, other DNA sequences also encode this same CDR3. CDR3 loop: CASSLDGRNEQFF. The DNA for the CDR3 is TGTGCCAGCAGCTTAGACGGTAGAAATGAGCAGTTCTTC. This chain links TRBV7-6 with TRBJ2-1; no clear D gene. This CDR3 comprises 13 residues. V was pared by 1 base and J by 7 bases, with 8 bases between. Germline-derived CDR1 and CDR2 are SGHVS and FNYEAQ. The full variable domain, its missing parts supplied by reference TRBV7-6 and TRBJ2-1, is GAGVSQSPRYKVTKRGQDVALRCDPISGHVSLYWYRQALGQGPEFLTYFNYEAQQDKSGLPNDRFSAERPEGSISTLTIQRTEQRDSAMYRCASSLDGRNEQFFGPGTRLTVL.

The rearrangement joins TRBV9 to TRBJ2-4, with D perhaps being TRBD1 or TRBD2 (5 bases each). This CDR3 spans 14 amino acids. V shed 4 bases and J shed 5 bases, with 13 bases lying between them. CDR1 is SGDLS and CDR2 is YYNGEE in the germline V gene. CDR3 region: CASSTRDGENIQYF. CDR3 nucleotide sequence: TGTGCCAGCAGCACTCGGGACGGAGAAAACATTCAGTACTTC.